The T cell receptor (beta chain) described here comes from a study of tumor-infiltrating lymphocytes in localized non-small cell lung cancer. Using immunoSEQ multiplex PCR, the repertoire was profiled, and TCRdb retains in-frame clones only, with some absent. The data contain some 8,000 clones, 77% of them seen just once; the ten biggest clones take up roughly 5.6%. Losses at the gene ends were 0 bases for V and 5 bases for J; bases not matched to a gene: 10. This CDR3 is built from 16 residues. CDR1 SGHNT and CDR2 YYREEE come from the germline V gene (reference sequence). The sequence came from a human donor with non-small cell lung cancer. The chain combines TRBV5-4 with TRBJ1-2, with 7 bases matching TRBD1. Sample: lung tumor tissue. The CDR3: CASSLEGQRTVYGYTF. DNA of the CDR3: TGTGCCAGCAGCTTGGAGGGACAGAGGACTGTGTATGGCTACACCTTC.